Below, 21 T cell receptor beta chains from the same sample are listed, as sequenced in a study of T cell responses to AZD1222 COVID-19 vaccine (dated by TCRdb to the early 2020s). Explained via the paper, the time point label denotes: baseline before first vaccination. The library relied on the immunoSEQ multiplex PCR assay. The clones in this table, taken by TCRdb from immuneACCESS, are in-frame only. Not every clone is retained; where verified, under half of the shortfall comes from an unresolved V gene, and the cause of the rest is unknown. In this sample the table shows about 130,000 clones, about 94% of which occur a single time. The ten biggest clones cover 6% to 7% of the sample. The material was peripheral blood, obtained on day 0 of AZD1222 vaccination. Receptor source: an adult in good health.

The genes are TRBV4-1 and TRBJ2-1; 9 nucleotides line up with TRBD1. The CDR3 has 16 residues. With V trimmed by 1 base and J by 4 bases, 5 bases remained unmatched. Germline CDR1 and CDR2: MGHRA and YSYEKL. This CDR3 is CASSQGGGQGYNEQFF. As DNA, the CDR3 is TGCGCCAGCAGCCAAGGGGGGGGACAGGGATACAATGAGCAGTTCTTC.

The J gene is TRBJ2-3, the V gene TRBV2, with 12 bases that match TRBD2. After removal of 6 bases from V and 4 bases from J, the junction contained 2 bases not matched to a gene. The CDR3 totals 14 residues. Germline-derived CDR1 and CDR2 are SNHLY and FYNNEI. CDR3: CASSGLAGSDTQYF. The DNA for the CDR3 is TGTGCCAGCAGCGGACTAGCGGGGTCAGATACGCAGTATTTT.

The chain carries TRBV27 and TRBJ2-1; the D call may be TRBD1 or TRBD2 (5 bases each). Germline V gene sequence: CDR1 MNHEY, CDR2 SMNVEV (reference sequence). V lost 5 bases, J lost 11 bases, and 10 bases lay in between. CDR3 length equals 11 residues. In DNA, the CDR3 is TGTGCCAGCAGTACCGGGACCCAGCAGTTCTTC. Protein sequence: CASSTGTQQFF.

The chain uses TRBV10-3 and TRBJ2-1; maybe TRBD2 (6 bases). CDR1 is ENHRY, CDR2 SYGVKD, per germline. With 8 bases removed from V and 5 bases from J, the gap between germline ends came to 16 bases. CDR3 size: 14 residues. Here the CDR3 reads CAIAQAGQNNEQFF. The CDR3 coding sequence is TGTGCCATCGCCCAGGCGGGGCAGAACAATGAGCAGTTCTTC.

The chain couples TRBV9 to TRBJ2-3; the match to TRBD2 covers 7 bases. This CDR3 has 16 amino acids. V lost 0 bases to trimming and J lost 4 bases; unmatched junction nucleotides: 8. CDR1 and CDR2 (germline): SGDLS, YYNGEE. The CDR3 bases are TGTGCCAGCAGCGTAGGGGTGAGCGGGGAGGCAGATACGCAGTATTTT. It codes for CASSVGVSGEADTQYF.

The CDR3 coding sequence is TGTGCCAGCAGCTCCGAGGGCGGGAACTATGGCTACACCTTC. It encodes CASSSEGGNYGYTF. V usage is TRBV11-2 and J usage is TRBJ1-2; D not certain. The germline V and J ends were trimmed by 4 bases and 2 bases, with 11 bases remaining between them. The CDR3 runs to 14 residues. Germline lookup yields CDR1 SGHAT and CDR2 FQNNGV.

The chain links TRBV6-1 to TRBJ2-4, with 9 bases aligning to TRBD1. Trimming removed 2 bases from V and 9 bases from J; junction bases left unmatched: 8. Germline-derived CDR1 and CDR2 are MNHNS and SASEGT. The CDR3 contains 15 residues. This CDR3 reads CASSERGQGDGIQYF. CDR3 nucleotides: TGTGCCAGCAGTGAACGGGGACAGGGAGACGGCATTCAGTACTTC.

V and J are TRBV15 and TRBJ2-1; a weak D match, TRBD2 (5 bases). This CDR3 spans 14 amino acids. The V gene lost 1 base and the J gene lost 1 base, with 5 bases spanning the gap. The V gene's germline CDR1 is LNHNV and CDR2 YYDKDF (reference sequence). CDR3 nucleotide sequence: TGTGCCACCAGCAGAGTAGCGTCCTACAATGAGCAGTTCTTC. It specifies CATSRVASYNEQFF.

The rearrangement links TRBV7-9 to TRBJ1-5; D might be TRBD1 (6 bases). Germline V gene data show CDR1 as SEHNR and CDR2 as FQNEAQ (reference sequence). V lost 2 bases and J 4 bases, leaving 12 bases between the germline ends. The CDR3 loop spans 15 amino acids. The CDR3, as DNA: TGTGCCAGCAGCTTAACAGGGCAAATGAATCAGCCCCAGCATTTT. It yields the protein CASSLTGQMNQPQHF.

The rearrangement links TRBV27 to TRBJ2-7; D ambiguous. This CDR3 region has 13 residues. V was shortened by 6 bases and J by 1 base, with 10 bases between the two germline ends. The germline gives CDR1 MNHEY, CDR2 SMNVEV (reference sequence). CDR3 sequence (DNA): TGTGCCAGCAGGCTGGGTCTATCCTACGAGCAGTACTTC. Translating gives CASRLGLSYEQYF.

V is TRBV4-2 and J is TRBJ2-7; 8 nucleotides line up with TRBD1. This CDR3 has 14 amino acids. Germline CDR1 reads LGHNA; CDR2 reads YNFKEQ. The V gene end was trimmed by 0 bases and the J gene end by 3 bases; junction bases not matched to a gene: 1. In nucleotides, the CDR3 is TGTGCCAGCAGCCAAGAAACAGGGGGCTACGAGCAGTACTTC. Protein: CASSQETGGYEQYF.

The CDR3 DNA reads TGCGCCAGCAGCTTGGGGGGGAACCAAGAGACCCAGTACTTC. Protein product: CASSLGGNQETQYF. V is TRBV5-1 and J is TRBJ2-5; D may correspond to TRBD1 or TRBD2 (5 bases each). The CDR3 loop spans 14 amino acids. CDR1 SGHRS and CDR2 YFSETQ come from the germline V gene. Trimming stripped 0 bases from V and 0 bases from J, with 6 bases between.

The chain carries TRBV15 and TRBJ1-2, with 10 bases fitting TRBD1. Germline V lookup: CDR1 LNHNV, CDR2 YYDKDF (reference sequence). V shed 11 bases and J 1 base; nucleotides not matched to a gene: 13. The CDR3 runs 16 residues. The CDR3 reads CAASPGQGIFNYGYTF. The CDR3, as DNA: TGTGCCGCTAGTCCGGGACAGGGGATCTTTAACTATGGCTACACCTTC.

The chain has TRBV6-5 and TRBJ2-7; D may correspond to TRBD1 or TRBD2 (5 bases each). Germline V CDR1 and CDR2: MNHEY, SVGAGI. V shed 6 bases and J shed 3 bases, with 18 bases lying between them. The CDR3 spans 15 residues. The CDR3 DNA is TGTGCCAGCAGCTTAGTAAGGGACGCGCTCTACGAGCAGTACTTC. It specifies CASSLVRDALYEQYF.

V is TRBV4-1 and J is TRBJ2-1; 11 bases agree with TRBD2. There are 16 residues in the CDR3. The V and J ends lost 4 bases and 7 bases, in that order; junction bases with no gene match: 9. The germline V gene encodes CDR1 MGHRA and CDR2 YSYEKL. The CDR3 region is CASSRTLAGGDNEQFF. The DNA for the CDR3 is TGCGCCAGCAGCCGGACCCTAGCGGGAGGTGATAATGAGCAGTTCTTC.

The chain recombines TRBV6-5 with TRBJ1-2; no reliable D call. This CDR3 has 13 amino acids. Per germline, CDR1 MNHEY and CDR2 SVGAGI. V dropped 0 bases and J dropped 12 bases, with 14 bases sitting between them. CDR3 loop: CASSYSQDQSDTF. For the CDR3, the DNA is TGTGCCAGCAGTTACTCCCAGGATCAGAGTGACACCTTC.

The CDR3 here is CASSTRRGDTQYF. The CDR3 bases are TGTGCCAGTAGTACCAGGAGGGGGGATACGCAGTATTTT. The chain is built from TRBV19 and TRBJ2-3; D may correspond to TRBD1 or TRBD2 (6 bases each). Between the trimmed V and J ends, which lost 4 bases and 6 bases, there was a span of 11 bases. Germline V gene data show CDR1 as LNHDA and CDR2 as SQIVND (reference sequence). There are 13 residues in the CDR3.

V gene TRBV2 combines with J gene TRBJ1-1, with a possible D match to TRBD1 (5 bases). This CDR3 region has 14 residues. Trimming removed 9 bases from V and 5 bases from J, with 19 bases in between. Germline assignment: CDR1 SNHLY and CDR2 FYNNEI. The CDR3 coding sequence is TGTGCCAGGGCGACGGGGCGAGCGGGTACTGAAGCTTTCTTT. Residues: CARATGRAGTEAFF.

The rearrangement uses TRBV29-1 and TRBJ1-2, with a tentative D call TRBD1 (6 bases). The V gene's germline CDR1 is SQVTM and CDR2 ANQGSEA. Trimming cost V 7 bases and J 0 bases, with 18 bases left between them. The CDR3 spans 15 residues. CDR3 coding DNA: TGCAGCGCCTTAACTCGGACAGTCACTAACTATGGCTACACCTTC. Protein product: CSALTRTVTNYGYTF.

The rearrangement uses TRBV28 and TRBJ2-3, with 9 bases matching TRBD2. Losses at the gene ends were 4 bases for V and 2 bases for J; bases not matched to a gene: 4. Germline V lookup: CDR1 MDHEN, CDR2 SYDVKM. The CDR3 runs 15 residues. As DNA, the CDR3 is TGTGCCAGCAGTTACCTAGCGGGAATCACAGATACGCAGTATTTT. This translates into CASSYLAGITDTQYF.

This clone was counted between two and nine times. The chain joins TRBV28 to TRBJ2-7; TRBD1 agrees at 11 bases. CDR1 is MDHEN and CDR2 is SYDVKM in the germline V gene. The CDR3 is 15 residues long. V was pared by 6 bases and J by 0 bases, with 4 bases of the junction left unmatched. CDR3 bases: TGTGCCAGCAGATCGGGACAGGGGGACTCCTACGAGCAGTACTTC. Amino acid sequence: CASRSGQGDSYEQYF.